This TCR beta chain was identified in a study of T cells in localized non-small cell lung cancer. The V gene's germline CDR1 is MGHRA and CDR2 YSYEKL. This CDR3 is built from 13 residues. Sequencing was performed with immunoSEQ multiplex PCR; in TCRdb, only in-frame clones are kept and a portion is missing. The table includes 24,000 or so clones, 70% to 90% detected once. Study-wide points: In adjacent lung appeared a median around 60 of the top 100 tumor clones. Longer overall survival was associated with a higher density of T cells in the blood.

On this clone: What it recognizes is unknown. At one of its ends the junction is not consistent with the germline gene, which may arise from a read error. In the same sample, other DNA sequences code for this CDR3.

This sequence joins TRBV4-1 and TRBJ1-5; D call uncertain. The clonotype was recovered from a female donor older than 55 with stage I lung adenocarcinoma. Material: peripheral blood, obtained before any cancer treatment. The CDR3 bases are TGCGCCAGCAGTCAAGACGCGCCCTCGGCCCAGCATTTT. It specifies CASSQDAPSAQHF.